These T cell receptor beta chains were read from a single sample in a study of beta chain features in type 1 diabetes. The protocol was immunoSEQ multiplex PCR, while the TCRdb copy is restricted to in-frame clones and leaves out a portion. The table lists hundreds of thousands of clones, over 12% of them singletons. Sequenced sample: naive CD4+ T cells from blood. The receptors stem from a man younger than 35 with type 1 diabetes. CDR3s include the opening cysteine and the closing phenylalanine or tryptophan. The order of the fields is V gene, D gene, J gene, clone size, CDR3 length, CDR3 protein, CDR3 DNA. D genes are given only for firm matches. Not all rows give a size; the values are once, few, many and, for expanded clones, a class.

v_call: TRBV5-1; d_call: -; j_call: TRBJ2-3; clone_size: -; cdr3_length: 14; cdr3_aa: CASSFEKSTDTQYF; cdr3_nt: TGCGCCAGCAGCTTCGAGAAGAGCACAGATACGCAGTATTTT
v_call: TRBV29-1; d_call: -; j_call: TRBJ2-5; clone_size: -; cdr3_length: 15; cdr3_aa: CSVLTTGGMGETQYF; cdr3_nt: TGCAGCGTTCTTACCACTGGGGGGATGGGAGAGACCCAGTACTTC
v_call: TRBV11-3; d_call: TRBD2; j_call: TRBJ2-7; clone_size: -; cdr3_length: 13; cdr3_aa: CASSLGGRSEQYF; cdr3_nt: TGTGCCAGCAGCTTAGGCGGGAGGTCCGAGCAGTACTTC
v_call: TRBV30; d_call: -; j_call: TRBJ1-1; clone_size: -; cdr3_length: 14; cdr3_aa: CAWSVWLGHAEAFF; cdr3_nt: TGTGCCTGGAGTGTATGGCTTGGGCACGCAGAAGCTTTCTTT
v_call: TRBV30; d_call: -; j_call: TRBJ1-1; clone_size: few; cdr3_length: 12; cdr3_aa: CAWSGANTEAFF; cdr3_nt: TGTGCCTGGAGTGGGGCGAACACTGAAGCTTTCTTT
v_call: TRBV4-2; d_call: -; j_call: TRBJ2-1; clone_size: -; cdr3_length: 13; cdr3_aa: CASSPDGDGEQFF; cdr3_nt: TGTGCCAGCAGCCCGGATGGGGACGGTGAGCAGTTCTTC
v_call: TRBV30; d_call: TRBD1; j_call: TRBJ2-7; clone_size: few; cdr3_length: 12; cdr3_aa: CAWSQQGAGQYF; cdr3_nt: TGTGCCTGGAGTCAACAGGGGGCAGGGCAGTACTTC
v_call: TRBV30; d_call: -; j_call: TRBJ2-1; clone_size: few; cdr3_length: 14; cdr3_aa: CAWSVSGPFDEQFF; cdr3_nt: TGTGCCTGGAGTGTATCCGGACCATTCGATGAGCAGTTCTTC
v_call: TRBV11-2; d_call: -; j_call: TRBJ2-7; clone_size: -; cdr3_length: 17; cdr3_aa: CASSLAHPGGGEDEQYF; cdr3_nt: TGTGCCAGCAGCTTAGCCCACCCCGGAGGGGGCGAGGACGAGCAGTACTTC
v_call: TRBV5-4; d_call: TRBD1; j_call: TRBJ2-1; clone_size: -; cdr3_length: 13; cdr3_aa: CASSRDRANEQFF; cdr3_nt: TGTGCCAGCAGCCGGGACAGGGCCAATGAGCAGTTCTTC
v_call: TRBV7-9; d_call: -; j_call: TRBJ2-1; clone_size: -; cdr3_length: 17; cdr3_aa: CASSTTAWASSYNEQFF; cdr3_nt: TGTGCCAGCAGCACCACCGCTTGGGCTTCCTCCTACAATGAGCAGTTCTTC
v_call: TRBV6-6; d_call: TRBD1; j_call: TRBJ2-7; clone_size: -; cdr3_length: 14; cdr3_aa: CASRDPGQIYEQYF; cdr3_nt: TGTGCCAGCAGGGATCCGGGACAGATCTACGAGCAGTACTTC
v_call: TRBV6-5; d_call: -; j_call: TRBJ2-2; clone_size: -; cdr3_length: 12; cdr3_aa: CASRTPVGELFF; cdr3_nt: TGTGCCAGTCGCACCCCCGTCGGGGAGCTGTTTTTT
v_call: TRBV13; d_call: -; j_call: TRBJ1-2; clone_size: few; cdr3_length: 12; cdr3_aa: CASSLKNYGYTF; cdr3_nt: TGTGCCAGCAGCCTGAAGAACTATGGCTACACCTTC
v_call: TRBV7-2; d_call: TRBD2; j_call: TRBJ2-1; clone_size: -; cdr3_length: 16; cdr3_aa: CASSPGGTSGANEQFF; cdr3_nt: TGTGCCAGCAGCCCGGGGGGGACTAGCGGAGCAAATGAGCAGTTCTTC
v_call: TRBV29-1; d_call: TRBD2; j_call: TRBJ2-1; clone_size: -; cdr3_length: 14; cdr3_aa: CSANPSGTGNEQFF; cdr3_nt: TGCAGCGCAAACCCTAGCGGGACTGGGAATGAGCAGTTCTTC
v_call: TRBV5-6; d_call: -; j_call: TRBJ1-2; clone_size: -; cdr3_length: 13; cdr3_aa: CASSLEVNYGYTF; cdr3_nt: TGTGCCAGCAGCTTGGAAGTTAACTATGGCTACACCTTC
v_call: TRBV25-1; d_call: -; j_call: TRBJ2-7; clone_size: -; cdr3_length: 12; cdr3_aa: CASSEGVRFQYF; cdr3_nt: TGTGCCAGCAGTGAAGGGGTAAGATTCCAGTACTTC
v_call: TRBV18; d_call: TRBD1; j_call: TRBJ1-1; clone_size: -; cdr3_length: 13; cdr3_aa: CASSGQGPTEAFF; cdr3_nt: TGTGCCAGCTCGGGACAGGGGCCCACTGAAGCTTTCTTT
v_call: TRBV25-1; d_call: -; j_call: TRBJ2-1; clone_size: -; cdr3_length: 17; cdr3_aa: CASSEFMGAGAYNEQFF; cdr3_nt: TGTGCCAGCAGTGAATTCATGGGGGCGGGAGCATACAATGAGCAGTTCTTC
v_call: TRBV19; d_call: -; j_call: TRBJ2-1; clone_size: few; cdr3_length: 13; cdr3_aa: CASTHGLNNEQFF; cdr3_nt: TGTGCCAGTACCCATGGGCTTAACAATGAGCAGTTCTTC
v_call: TRBV9; d_call: -; j_call: TRBJ2-5; clone_size: few; cdr3_length: 16; cdr3_aa: CASSVGPSAEYETQYF; cdr3_nt: TGTGCCAGCAGCGTAGGGCCTTCCGCAGAGTATGAGACCCAGTACTTC
v_call: TRBV7-9; d_call: -; j_call: TRBJ2-2; clone_size: few; cdr3_length: 13; cdr3_aa: CASSLEPGPELFF; cdr3_nt: TGTGCCAGCAGCCTAGAGCCGGGCCCCGAGCTGTTTTTT
v_call: TRBV23-1; d_call: -; j_call: TRBJ2-2; clone_size: few; cdr3_length: 16; cdr3_aa: CASPQQGTENTGELFF; cdr3_nt: TGCGCCAGCCCCCAACAAGGGACGGAGAACACCGGGGAGCTGTTTTTT
v_call: TRBV5-1; d_call: -; j_call: TRBJ1-2; clone_size: few; cdr3_length: 13; cdr3_aa: CASSLRTYYGYTF; cdr3_nt: TGCGCCAGCAGCCTAAGGACCTACTATGGCTACACCTTC
v_call: TRBV5-4; d_call: TRBD1; j_call: TRBJ2-3; clone_size: -; cdr3_length: 15; cdr3_aa: CASSPTGGATDTQYF; cdr3_nt: TGTGCCAGCAGCCCTACAGGGGGCGCCACAGATACGCAGTATTTT
v_call: TRBV5-1; d_call: -; j_call: TRBJ2-1; clone_size: -; cdr3_length: 13; cdr3_aa: CASSRDTGLRRFF; cdr3_nt: TGCGCCAGCAGCCGGGATACCGGATTGAGGCGGTTCTTC
v_call: TRBV14; d_call: -; j_call: TRBJ2-5; clone_size: -; cdr3_length: 12; cdr3_aa: CASSRQQETQYF; cdr3_nt: TGTGCCAGCAGCCGTCAGCAAGAGACCCAGTACTTC
v_call: TRBV7-9; d_call: -; j_call: TRBJ1-1; clone_size: -; cdr3_length: 14; cdr3_aa: CASTLVGRNTEAFF; cdr3_nt: TGTGCCAGCACACTCGTGGGTAGAAACACTGAAGCTTTCTTT
v_call: TRBV9; d_call: -; j_call: TRBJ2-2; clone_size: -; cdr3_length: 14; cdr3_aa: CASSADGNTGELFF; cdr3_nt: TGTGCCAGCAGCGCGGACGGAAACACCGGGGAGCTGTTTTTT
v_call: TRBV6-5; d_call: TRBD2; j_call: TRBJ2-3; clone_size: -; cdr3_length: 16; cdr3_aa: CASSSPRSGRPDTQYF; cdr3_nt: TGTGCCAGCAGTTCACCACGGAGCGGGAGGCCAGATACGCAGTATTTT
v_call: TRBV11-2; d_call: TRBD1; j_call: TRBJ2-7; clone_size: -; cdr3_length: 14; cdr3_aa: CASSTGTGAYEQYF; cdr3_nt: TGTGCCAGCAGCACCGGGACAGGAGCCTACGAGCAGTACTTC
v_call: TRBV14; d_call: -; j_call: TRBJ2-1; clone_size: few; cdr3_length: 14; cdr3_aa: CASSQERGYNEQFF; cdr3_nt: TGTGCCAGCAGCCAAGAAAGGGGATACAATGAGCAGTTCTTC
v_call: TRBV30; d_call: -; j_call: TRBJ2-3; clone_size: few; cdr3_length: 15; cdr3_aa: CAWSVESLLTDTQYF; cdr3_nt: TGTGCCTGGAGTGTAGAGTCCCTCCTGACAGATACGCAGTATTTT
v_call: TRBV30; d_call: -; j_call: TRBJ2-5; clone_size: -; cdr3_length: 13; cdr3_aa: CAWNGRLQETQYF; cdr3_nt: TGTGCCTGGAATGGGCGGCTCCAAGAGACCCAGTACTTC
v_call: TRBV7-3; d_call: -; j_call: TRBJ2-6; clone_size: few; cdr3_length: 16; cdr3_aa: CASSSRDGAGANVLTF; cdr3_nt: TGTGCCAGCAGCTCCCGAGATGGGGCGGGGGCCAACGTCCTGACTTTC
v_call: TRBV7-2; d_call: -; j_call: TRBJ2-2; clone_size: few; cdr3_length: 15; cdr3_aa: CASSLLLGYTGELFF; cdr3_nt: TGTGCCAGCAGCCTACTACTGGGTTACACCGGGGAGCTGTTTTTT
v_call: TRBV21-1; d_call: -; j_call: TRBJ2-7; clone_size: -; cdr3_length: 17; cdr3_aa: CASSKEEGPQGAYEQYF; cdr3_nt: TGTGCCAGCAGCAAAGAGGAAGGGCCCCAGGGGGCCTACGAGCAGTACTTC